This TCR beta chain was sequenced in a study of precursors of human CD4 cytotoxic T cells (dated by TCRdb to between 2017 and 2018). For context, the study as a whole: In total, CD4+ memory subsets from 11 to 15 donors went into the bulk TCR-seq analysis. Sequences for both the TCRalpha and TCRbeta chains came out of the TCR-seq analysis of some 13 donors (table S7).

The reads were generated on an Illumina MiSeq. Concerning the study's data processing: To quantify repertoire diversity, the Shannon-Wiener index was calculated using VDJtools. A TCRbeta clonotype counted as expanded if its clonotype frequency was 3 or higher. TCRdb's own reprocessing of the public reads used fastp at Q25 and MiXCR and kept productive beta chains. Duplicate CDR3 protein sequences are folded into a single record with the most common DNA and genes. V and J calls and clone size were set by TCRdb, not the authors. Recorded for this sample are hundreds of distinct CDR3 sequences; approximately 19% of them occurred a single time. In total, the top ten clones hold less than 15% of the sample. This clonotype registers as large (0.1 to 1%) within its sample. Its antigen remains unidentified. Base qualities are not at hand, and no much larger clone is one base apart. CDR1 and CDR2 are read off the germline V gene (reference sequence) as DFQATT and SNEGSKA. V ends up 3 bases short and J 0 bases short, with an unmatched junction base count of 15. Its CDR3 holds 19 amino acids, cysteine through phenylalanine. Only the CDR3 DNA is retained, 57 bases long and in frame from the first base.

Bulk UMI-based TCR sequencing was performed on four sorted CD4+ memory subsets (TCM, TEM, IL-7Rhigh TEMRA, IL-7R- TEMRA) to test a precursor-effector relationship among CD4 cytotoxic T cells. Cells were obtained from peripheral blood mononuclear cells that had been isolated from human blood. What the authors observed across the whole study: The limitation that the direction of differentiation between precursor and effector cells cannot be definitively established by a human observational design was noted by the authors. More restricted TCR repertoires, with lower diversity and more expanded clonotypes, were shown by IL-7Rhigh and IL-7R- TEMRA subsets than by TCM and TEM subsets. Only about 95% of the 14 donors were included in some bulk TCR-seq comparisons, which suggests that not every subset was available for every donor. Expanded effector clonotypes accounted for a larger share of IL-7Rhigh TEMRA clonotypes than of TEM or TCM clonotypes.

The sequence links TRBV20-1 to TRBJ2-1, and 9 bases in between align with TRBD2. This TCR was sampled from a human donor in good health. Sequenced input: memory CD4+ T cells from blood (PBMCs). The nucleotides are TGCAGTGCTAGCCAAGCGGGACTAGCCCCATCGAGCTCCTACAATGAGCAGTTCTTC. This is translated as CSASQAGLAPSSSYNEQFF.